A selection of T cell receptor beta chains follows, all from one sample in a study of CD8+CD57+ T cells in acquired aplastic anemia. TCRdb re-called the reads with MiXCR, one entry per CDR3 protein. The data contain about 190,000 distinct CDR3 sequences, roughly 64% of them seen just once; the ten biggest clones take up around 45%. The sequenced sample was sorted CD4+, CD8+, or CD8+CD57+ T cells (not recorded which) from PBMCs. The receptors derive from a human donor with severe aplastic anemia or a healthy control (not recorded which). Both conserved end residues are part of each CDR3. A D gene is named only where the DNA matches it firmly. Size is stated for part of the rows, as once, few or many counts, or as a class when the clone is expanded.

v_call	clone_size	d_call	j_call	cdr3_nt	cdr3_aa
TRBV6-4	few	NA	TRBJ2-3	TGTGCCAGCAGTGATGATCCTTCTAGCACAGATACGCAGTATTTT	CASSDDPSSTDTQYF
TRBV12-3/TRBV12-4	NA	TRBD1	TRBJ2-1	TGTGCCAGCAGGAAAGCCGGGACAGGGCAAAATGAGCAGTTCTTC	CASRKAGTGQNEQFF
TRBV20-1	NA	TRBD2	TRBJ2-5	TGCAGTGCATCGGGACTAGCGGGGATGTACCAAGAGACCCAGTACTTC	CSASGLAGMYQETQYF
TRBV20-1	many	NA	TRBJ1-2	TGCAGTGCTAGAGATTGGATTAACTATGGCTACACCTTC	CSARDWINYGYTF
TRBV15	NA	TRBD2	TRBJ2-3	TGTGCCACCAGGGACCGGGGAGGGAGCGTCACAGATACGCAGTATTTT	CATRDRGGSVTDTQYF
TRBV12-3/TRBV12-4	many	NA	TRBJ2-2	TGTGCCAGCATGAGTGGGGAGCTGTTTTTT	CASMSGELFF
TRBV9	NA	TRBD2	TRBJ2-3	TGTGCCAGCAGCGTCCTAGCGGGGGATCAAGATACGCAGTATTTT	CASSVLAGDQDTQYF
TRBV10-1	NA	NA	TRBJ1-1	TGCGCCAGCATGAGGAACCCCGGTGAAGCTTTCTTT	CASMRNPGEAFF
TRBV7-2	NA	NA	TRBJ2-3	TGTGCCAGCAGCTTATCACAATCCCCTAGCACAGATACGCGGTATTTT	CASSLSQSPSTDTRYF
TRBV7-3	few	TRBD1	TRBJ2-1	TGTGCCAGCAGCCGCCTGGGGACAGGGTTGAGCAATGAGCAGTTCTTC	CASSRLGTGLSNEQFF
TRBV7-9	NA	NA	TRBJ2-5	TGTGCCAGCAGTTTTAGGGGGTTCGGAGAGACCCAGTACTTC	CASSFRGFGETQYF
TRBV6-5	many	TRBD2	TRBJ2-1	TGTGCCAGCAGTTCCCCTATCGGCGGGGGGGCTTACAATGAGCAGTTCTTC	CASSSPIGGGAYNEQFF
TRBV7-9	NA	TRBD1	TRBJ2-7	TGTGCCAGCAGCCCCGGGACAGACGCTTCCTACGAGCAGTACTTC	CASSPGTDASYEQYF
TRBV20-1	few	TRBD1	TRBJ2-7	TGCAGTGCTAGACCCCGGGGACAGGGCGAGCAGTACTTC	CSARPRGQGEQYF
TRBV7-6	many	NA	TRBJ2-7	TGTGCCAGCAGCTTATCCGGGGTAGCGTCCGAGCAGTACTTC	CASSLSGVASEQYF
TRBV12-3/TRBV12-4	few	NA	TRBJ2-7	TGTGCCAGCAGTTTAGGAGTATCAAGCTACGAGCAGTACTTC	CASSLGVSSYEQYF
TRBV12-3/TRBV12-4	NA	NA	TRBJ2-1	TGTGCCAGCAGAATCAATGGAGATAGTGAGCAGTTCTTC	CASRINGDSEQFF
TRBV19	NA	NA	TRBJ1-2	TGTGCCAGTAGTCCACTTGGACTCTATGGCTACACCTTC	CASSPLGLYGYTF
TRBV7-9	NA	NA	TRBJ2-5	TGTGCCAGCAGCTTAGTGGGCCTAGAAGAGACCCAGTACTTC	CASSLVGLEETQYF
TRBV24-1	NA	TRBD1	TRBJ2-7	TGTGCCACCAGTGATCCGGGACAGACCTACGAGCAGTACTTC	CATSDPGQTYEQYF
TRBV24-1	once	TRBD1	TRBJ2-7	TGTGCCACCTGGGACAGCTCATTTAGCCCCTACGAGCAGTACTTC	CATWDSSFSPYEQYF
TRBV7-2	NA	TRBD2	TRBJ2-5	TGTGCCAGCAGCTTGGGACTAGCGGCAAAAGGGACCCAGTACTTC	CASSLGLAAKGTQYF
TRBV19	NA	NA	TRBJ2-2	TGTGCCAGTATCCAGGGTCCGAACACCGGGGAGCTGTTTTTT	CASIQGPNTGELFF
TRBV5-6	NA	NA	TRBJ1-4	TGTGCCAGCAGCTTGGCTAGCGGGGGCCGTGAAAAACTGTTTTTT	CASSLASGGREKLFF
TRBV6-5	many	TRBD1	TRBJ2-7	TGTGCCAGCAGTACGGGGACAGGGGGGGAGCAGTACTTC	CASSTGTGGEQYF
TRBV15	few	TRBD1	TRBJ1-1	TGTGCCACTCGGACAGGGCTAAGGATGAACACTGAAGCTTTCTTT	CATRTGLRMNTEAFF
TRBV11-3	NA	NA	TRBJ2-7	TGTGCCAGCAGCCGCACACAGGGCTCCTACGAGCAGTACTTC	CASSRTQGSYEQYF
TRBV9	many	NA	TRBJ1-2	TGTGCCAGCAGCGGCCAACAGGGTTATGGCTACACCTTC	CASSGQQGYGYTF
TRBV15	NA	NA	TRBJ2-7	TGTGCCACCAGCAGAGAAGTAGGCTACGAGCAGTACTTC	CATSREVGYEQYF